Listed below are T cell receptor beta chains from one sample, sequenced in a study of T-cell reconstitution after alpha-beta-depleted transplantation in children. TCRdb re-analysed the PCR reads in MiXCR, keeping a single row per CDR3 protein. This repertoire shows around 400,000 distinct CDR3 sequences, roughly 20% found once; its top ten account for 3.8%. The input for sequencing was PBMCs from the stem cell graft donor, taken from the stem cell graft. The receptors were sampled from a human donor who donated a stem cell graft to a child with acute myeloid leukemia. Both conserved end residues are part of each CDR3.

TRBV20-1,TRBJ2-7,CSAYRLAGVYEQYF
TRBV6-5,TRBJ1-4,CASTFIGTEKRLTEKLFF
TRBV20-1,TRBJ1-4,CSATNSGTEEEKLFF
TRBV2,TRBJ2-1,CASRGDLSSYNEQFF
TRBV20-1,TRBJ2-5,CSARDRWDTYHGTQYF
TRBV3-1,TRBJ2-1,CASSQGIAGGHNEQFF
TRBV30,TRBJ1-5,CAWSVLSYSNQPQHF
TRBV10-3,TRBJ1-1,CAISDLGRTEAFF
TRBV29-1,TRBJ2-1,CSAGAFGNEQFF
TRBV28,TRBJ2-7,CASSFQGQDGDEQYF
TRBV6-1,TRBJ1-5,CASSTRLTPDQPQHF
TRBV3-1,TRBJ2-7,CASSQDRASSYEQYF
TRBV20-1,TRBJ2-3,CSGAGWNNRGGTDTQYF
TRBV7-2,TRBJ2-7,CASSLARASDIYEQYF
TRBV18,TRBJ2-2,CASSPGRKTNTGELFF
TRBV10-2,TRBJ1-5,CASSNYPGAIDNQPQHF
TRBV20-1,TRBJ2-7,CSATLAGKAYEQYF
TRBV4-1,TRBJ2-7,CASSHPFGEQYF
TRBV11-2,TRBJ2-6,CASLMTAGANVLTF
TRBV7-2,TRBJ2-7,CASSLVWGVGSLYEQYF
TRBV28,TRBJ2-3,CASRKDRGLIRDGDTQYF
TRBV3-1,TRBJ2-7,CASSQGHSNAYEQYF
TRBV12-3/TRBV12-4,TRBJ2-7,CASSLARSTPGEQYF
TRBV2,TRBJ2-1,CASRTGTSGTNEQFF
TRBV6-1,TRBJ2-1,CASRPMTASGEQFF
TRBV6-5,TRBJ2-2,CASSYNLQRTTIKGELFF